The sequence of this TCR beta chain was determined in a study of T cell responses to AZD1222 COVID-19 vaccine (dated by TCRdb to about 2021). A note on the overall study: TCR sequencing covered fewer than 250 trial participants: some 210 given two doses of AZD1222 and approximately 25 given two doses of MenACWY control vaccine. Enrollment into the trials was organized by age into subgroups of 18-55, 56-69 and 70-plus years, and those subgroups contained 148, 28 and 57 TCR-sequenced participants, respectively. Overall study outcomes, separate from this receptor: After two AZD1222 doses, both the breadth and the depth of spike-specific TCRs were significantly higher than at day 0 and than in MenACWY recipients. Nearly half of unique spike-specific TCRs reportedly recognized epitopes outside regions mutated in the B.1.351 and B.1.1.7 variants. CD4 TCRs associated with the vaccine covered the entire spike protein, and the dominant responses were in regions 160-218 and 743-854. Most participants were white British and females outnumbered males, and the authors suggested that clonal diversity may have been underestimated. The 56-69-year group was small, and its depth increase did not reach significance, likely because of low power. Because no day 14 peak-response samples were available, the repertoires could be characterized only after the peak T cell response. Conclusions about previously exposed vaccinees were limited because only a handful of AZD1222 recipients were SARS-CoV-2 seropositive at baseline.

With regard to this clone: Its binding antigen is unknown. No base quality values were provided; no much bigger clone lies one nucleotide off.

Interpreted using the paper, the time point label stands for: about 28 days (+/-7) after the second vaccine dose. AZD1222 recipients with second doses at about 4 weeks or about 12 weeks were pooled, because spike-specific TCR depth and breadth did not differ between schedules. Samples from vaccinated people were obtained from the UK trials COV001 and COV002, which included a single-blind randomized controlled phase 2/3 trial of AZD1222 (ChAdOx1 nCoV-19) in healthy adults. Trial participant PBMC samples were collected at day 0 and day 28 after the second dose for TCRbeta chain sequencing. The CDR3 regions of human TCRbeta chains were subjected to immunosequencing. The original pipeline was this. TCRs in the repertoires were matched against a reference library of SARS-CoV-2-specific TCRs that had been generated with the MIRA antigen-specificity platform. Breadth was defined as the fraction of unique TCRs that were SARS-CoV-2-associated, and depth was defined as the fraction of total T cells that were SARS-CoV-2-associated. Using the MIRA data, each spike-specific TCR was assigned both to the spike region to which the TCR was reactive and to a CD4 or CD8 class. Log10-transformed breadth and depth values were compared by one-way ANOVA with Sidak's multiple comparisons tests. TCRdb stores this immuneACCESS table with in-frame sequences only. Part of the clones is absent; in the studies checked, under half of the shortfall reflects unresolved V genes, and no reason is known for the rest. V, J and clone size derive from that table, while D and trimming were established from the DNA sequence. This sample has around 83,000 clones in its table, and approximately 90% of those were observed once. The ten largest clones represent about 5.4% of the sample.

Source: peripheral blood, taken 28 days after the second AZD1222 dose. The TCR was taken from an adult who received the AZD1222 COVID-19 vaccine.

The DNA reads TGTGCCAGTAGCCTGACAGGGGGGTGGAAGACCCAGTACTTC. Translated, this is CASSLTGGWKTQYF. Recombination connected TRBV19 to TRBJ2-5, with 9 central nucleotides matching TRBD1. Taken from the germline V gene (reference sequence), the CDR1 and CDR2 loops are LNHDA and SQIVND. The CDR3 goes from the cysteine to the phenylalanine over 14 residues. Only the CDR3 DNA stays, 42 bases, in frame from base 1. Clipping removes 6 bases from V and 6 bases from J, with 8 as the unmatched junction base count.